The table lists the clone carrying this T cell receptor (beta chain) with a few counts. V lost 3 bases to trimming and J lost 10 bases, with 12 bases between them. This CDR3 spans 12 amino acids. The sample originates from a study of blood T cell repertoires in COVID-19. Profiling relied on immunoSEQ multiplex PCR, and the TCRdb table lists in-frame clones only, not all of them. The sample yields around 260,000 clones, roughly four fifths seen once. Sequenced input: peripheral blood. The TCR originated in a person aged 65 to 85 with COVID-19, enrolled during active disease. V usage is TRBV12-3 or TRBV12-4 and J usage is TRBJ1-1; tentatively, D is TRBD1 (5 bases). The CDR3 spells CASSFTGARAFF. In DNA, the CDR3 is TGTGCCAGCAGTTTCACTGGGGCGCGAGCTTTCTTT.